This entry concerns a single T cell receptor beta chain. This sample was taken from a study of OX40 agonist ivuxolimab in advanced cancers. Repertoires were generated with immunoSEQ multiplex PCR, while TCRdb's copy carries only in-frame clones and drops some. Among tens of thousands of clones listed, about 88% were seen once. The sequencing used CD4+ or CD8+ T cells sorted from blood, collected in a trial of the OX40 agonist ivuxolimab. The source is an adult with an advanced solid tumor such as melanoma, head and neck, liver or kidney cancer.

CDR3 sequence: CASSLATLTSGSFYEQYF. The CDR3 nucleotides are TGCGCCAGCAGCTTGGCGACTTTGACTAGCGGGAGTTTCTACGAGCAGTACTTC. This chain uses TRBV5-1 with TRBJ2-7; 12 bases align to TRBD2. The CDR3 sequence is 18 residues long. Trimming at V came to 0 bases and at J to 3 bases, leaving 10 bases not matched to a gene. The germline CDR1 and CDR2 sequences are SGHRS and YFSETQ.